Below, one T cell receptor (beta chain) is given with its context. Its binding antigen is unknown. No clone much larger than this one lies a single base away; base qualities are absent. The cohort was made up of 500 to 850 healthy bone marrow donors. Cohort members were all nominally healthy when sampled, although unrecorded immune exposures were likely present. The donor was CMV seropositive and belonged to the group of over 250 seropositive cohort members. A peripheral blood sample was provided by each donor, and peripheral blood mononuclear cells were used for TCR beta sequencing. The Qiagen DNeasy Blood Extraction Kit was used to extract genomic DNA from the blood cell samples. This sample is part of a study of cytomegalovirus exposure and HLA in healthy donors (dated by TCRdb to 2016 to 2017). With regard to the full study: An earlier analysis of several hundred of the donors reported 250 to 300 Gb of sequence data and 117 million unique TCR beta sequences from some 180 million T cells. A later genetic analysis used genome-wide SNP genotypes for about three fifths of the roughly 700 donors, treating that subset as a discovery cohort. In an earlier analysis of over 550 of the donors, high-throughput TCR beta sequencing was used to judge whether each TCR beta V gene segment behaved as functional or pseudogenic. Roughly five DR-DQ haplotypes were handled as single units for association and clustering because linkage in the cohort was strong. Among the roughly 400 genotyped donors, around 81% belonged to the genetic ancestry cluster associated with self-reported Caucasian donors. Both class I and class II loci were covered by HLA typing, at four-digit resolution. To predict cytomegalovirus infection status, the study brought together high-throughput TCR immunosequencing, statistical association of individual TCRs with disease status, and machine learning. The study used immunosequencing to profile the T cell repertoires of approximately 630 subjects and linked those repertoires to cytomegalovirus serostatus. A later analysis re-examined previously published TCR beta repertoires from about 670 donors and added high-resolution HLA genotyping to investigate patterns of TCR occurrence. An early release covering approximately 600 HLA-typed donors comprised approximately 300 gigabases of sequencing data and approximately 85 million unique TCR sequences. The study aimed to test whether cataloging public T cell receptors could reveal signatures of past pathogen exposure. Alongside the repertoire data, information on donor age, sex, ethnicity and CMV serostatus was compiled. Among some 410 genotyped donors of the cohort, an average of about 220,000 unique TCR beta nucleotide sequences was sequenced per donor, of which 15% to 20% were non-productive. Typing coverage varied by locus: 629-630 donors for A, B, C, DRB1 and DQB1; roughly 500 for DQA1; about 590 for DPA1; approximately 450 for DPB1. Rather than drawing on any new phenotypic data, the later analysis identified candidate immune exposures from TCR beta sequences and the way those sequences occurred across donors. In addition to the first cohort of around 670 subjects, a separate validation cohort of 100 to 150 different subjects was used. Every repertoire in the discovery cohort had been generated on one and the same sequencing platform.

What the authors observed across the whole study: In a later analysis, most CMV-associated TCR beta chains were found to appear HLA-restricted, with HLA associations seemingly driven largely by CMV exposure. A further reported finding was that TCR beta sequences accurately predicted the HLA-A and HLA-B alleles for most subjects in the first cohort. V-gene and J-gene trimming of TCR beta chains was associated with a missense DCLRE1C variant in a later genetic analysis, and the association was replicated in an independent cohort. It was suggested by the authors that the approach could potentially be generalized to other disease states and immunological phenotypes. Because the 87-base-pair reads could not distinguish some IMGT-functional V segments, including TRBV6-2 and TRBV6-3, those segments were excluded. In an earlier analysis of roughly 500 of the donors, most TCR beta V segments appeared in productive rearrangements about 87% or about 30% of the time, broadly matching IMGT annotations. A later analysis reported that several top co-occurrence clusters appeared linked to parvovirus B19, influenza, CMV and Epstein-Barr virus. Linkage disequilibrium might explain the correlated functional status among segregating V segments, but an unknown experimental factor could not be ruled out. In this cohort, only TCR beta chains were sequenced, and detectable features were limited by the absence of alpha or paired-chain data. HLA typing was unavailable for some donors at each locus, so association tests used only the typed subset. In vitro tests confirmed that a few of the cytomegalovirus-associated TCR beta chains recognize cytomegalovirus antigens. A group of highly shared sequence variants was considered likely to be a technical artifact of the sequencing pipeline. Specific HLA alleles were associated with 15,000 to 20,000 TCR beta sequences at a false discovery rate of 0.05 in a later analysis. In a later genetic analysis, fewer N-insertions in productive TCRs were reported among donors in an Asian-associated ancestry cluster than the roughly 700-donor mean. Immune exposure information for the cohort was limited to CMV serostatus. According to a later analysis, TCR association rates differed among HLA loci, with DRB1 alleles showing the most associated TCRs and HLA-C alleles showing the fewest. The classifier was reported to diagnose cytomegalovirus status with high specificity and sensitivity in both the original and validation cohorts. The earlier analysis of some 560 of the donors excluded some 15 rarely observed V segments, including chromosome 9 orphons, because counts were too low. Compared with equally common non-associated chains, HLA-associated TCR beta chains in a later analysis were more clonally expanded and had lower generation probabilities. In the study, approximately 150 TCR beta chains were listed as associated with cytomegalovirus. Sequencing depth was assumed to be roughly uniform across donors in the presence/absence analyses, though that assumption may not hold. Assigning TCR associations to individual alleles was difficult when HLA alleles, especially DR and DQ, strongly co-occurred. While some public TCRs were present in many individuals, most TCR sequences turned up only very rarely across donors.

The protocol used for the library was the immunoSEQ multiplex PCR assay. The multiplex PCR relied on a mix of 60 forward primers for TCR Vbeta segments and 13 reverse primers for TCR Jbeta segments. The CDR3 region of rearranged TCR beta genes was amplified from genomic DNA by a multiplex PCR assay. Amplified TCR beta libraries were sequenced as 87-base-pair reads on the Illumina HiSeq System. In the authors' own workflow: A later analysis tallied roughly 76 million unique TCR beta chains across the 640 or so repertoires, and about 10 million of those chains were shared by two or more donors. To remove PCR and sequencing errors, raw reads were error-corrected and collapsed into unique sequences using a nearest-neighbor algorithm that merged closely related sequences. V, D and J gene segments were assigned by aligning CDR3 sequences to IMGT reference sequences. For a sequence to be retained, a match of at least six nucleotides was required to both a V gene segment and a J gene segment. Rearrangements were classified as productive when the CDR3 lacked stop codons and remained in frame with V and J, and all other rearrangements were classified as non-productive. CDR3 was defined by IMGT convention, running from the second conserved V-encoded cysteine to the conserved J-encoded phenylalanine. The earlier analysis of 500 to 650 of the donors excluded any sequence lacking an unambiguous match to a single V gene segment. In an earlier analysis of 587 of the donors, V segments were called functional above 56.7% productive rearrangements and were called segregating when the between-donor standard deviation exceeded 5%. A statistical classification framework was built to diagnose cytomegalovirus status from the catalog of TCR beta chain sequences. V and J gene assignment, in a later analysis, came from comparing TCR nucleotide sequences with IMGT/GENE-DB human TR gene sequences. A later analysis assigned CDR3 sequences and most-parsimonious VDJ recombination scenarios with the TCRdist pipeline. In a later analysis, each TCR beta chain was defined by its CDR3 amino acid sequence together with its V-gene family, and reads lacking a unique V-gene family were excluded. To address suspected cross-contamination and a sequencing artifact, a later analysis removed 592 highly shared, low-generation-probability nucleotide sequences. For each public chain, a later analysis derived a clonal expansion index from normalized ranks of inferred template counts within each repertoire. In a later analysis, generation probabilities were computed with a VDJ recombination model fitted to out-of-frame rearrangements, and the resulting probabilities were checked against IGoR. Hypergeometric tests were used in a later analysis to score TCR-TCR, TCR-HLA and TCR-CMV co-occurrence, with a repertoire-size bias correction applied to the TCR pairs. In a later analysis, false discovery rates were estimated by permuting HLA or CMV assignments 20 times. In a later analysis, co-occurring TCRs were grouped with DBSCAN, and TCRdist sequence similarity was added when clustering was performed within HLA-allele-positive subsets. Repertoires with fewer than 30,000 or more than 120,000 public chains were left out of co-occurrence clustering, as were four to six repertoires with anomalous nucleotide sharing. TCRdb's version of the immuneACCESS table is confined to in-frame rearrangements and falls short of the full clone set. An unresolved V gene accounts for under half of the shortfall where checked; the remainder is of unknown origin. Clonal size and the V and J genes are those of that table, whereas D and trimming came from the DNA. This sample holds some 67,000 clones; over 75% were observed only once. In total, the top ten clones hold 9.5% to 13% of the sample.

CDR1 and CDR2 are read off the germline V gene as MNHEY and SVGAGI. Its CDR3 holds 14 amino acids, cysteine through phenylalanine. The sequence is cut down to CDR3 DNA, 42 bases in frame from base 1. The V and J ends are trimmed by 3 bases and 7 bases, leaving 14 bases between them. The TCR comes from a woman younger than 45 in good health and CMV-seropositive. The chain is encoded by TRBV6-5 joined to TRBJ2-3, with an unclear D gene assignment. The specimen was PBMCs. The nucleotides are TGTGCCAGCAGTTATCTGCCCCGCGAATATACGCAGTATTTT. It translates to CASSYLPREYTQYF.